This section outlines one TCR beta chain sequence together with its context. CDR1 is MDHEN, CDR2 SYDVKM, per germline. CDR3 length: 14 amino acids. The ends lost 6 bases at V and 5 bases at J; junction bases unmatched: 5. As originally analysed: Quantification of nucleated cells was approximated via reference gene primer amplification. Assay: immunoSEQ multiplex PCR; the TCRdb copy retains only in-frame clones and omits some. Clone size and V and J calls were adopted from that table, with D and trimming inferred from the DNA. The sample yields 150,000 to 200,000 clones, approximately 83% seen once. The data derive from a study of blood T cell repertoires in COVID-19. Overall study context: T cells, B-cell-depleted T cells, or PBMCs supplied cDNA or gDNA.

Sequenced material: peripheral blood. The chain employs TRBV28 and TRBJ2-2; 8 nucleotides align to TRBD1. The receptor's source is a woman aged 55 to 70 with acute or convalescent COVID-19. CDR3 DNA sequence: TGTGCCAGCAGGAGACAGGGGCCGACCGGGGAGCTGTTTTTT. Amino acids: CASRRQGPTGELFF.